Sequencing of this TCR beta chain was carried out in a study of cytomegalovirus exposure and HLA in healthy donors. Study-wide results and caveats: When a later analysis compared HLA-associated TCR beta chains with equally common others, the HLA-associated chains turned out to be more clonally expanded and to have lower generation probabilities. Reported findings show TCR beta sequences accurately forecast HLA-A and HLA-B alleles in most subjects. Relative to the approximately 700-donor mean, N-insertions were reportedly fewer in an Asian-associated ancestry cluster in a later analysis.

Donors consisted of healthy bone marrow donors. CDR1 SGHRS and CDR2 YFSETQ come from the germline V gene. J gave up 6 bases and V 3 bases, and 7 bases lay outside the gene matches. The CDR3 covers 15 residues. It was with 60 Vbeta and 13 Jbeta primers that the PCR ran. Measured with immunoSEQ multiplex PCR; TCRdb has only the in-frame clones, and not every one. The sample consists of roughly 200,000 clones, around 64% of them appearing once. With regard to this clone: The antigen is not known.

The sequenced sample consisted of PBMCs. The genes are TRBV5-1 and TRBJ2-1, with TRBD1 matching 9 bases. The TCR comes from a man aged 40-49 years in good health and CMV-seropositive. The chain's CDR3 is CASSSGQGSLNEQFF. CDR3 nucleotides: TGCGCCAGCAGCTCGGGACAGGGCTCTCTCAATGAGCAGTTCTTC. Full variable domain (rest looked up from reference TRBV5-1 and TRBJ2-1): KAGVTQTPRYLIKTRGQQVTLSCSPISGHRSVSWYQQTPGQGLQFLFEYFSETQRNKGNFPGRFSGRQFSNSRSEMNVSTLELGDSALYLCASSSGQGSLNEQFFGPGTRLTVL.